The rows below give T cell receptor beta chains drawn from one sample of a study of cytomegalovirus exposure and HLA in healthy donors. The assay was immunoSEQ multiplex PCR, and TCRdb's table has in-frame clones only and misses some. This sample has roughly 78,000 clones, with 50% to 80% found just once. The sample consisted of PBMCs. The receptors shown here come from a man aged 35 to 55 in good health and CMV-seropositive. Both conserved end residues are part of each CDR3. The D gene is left open where the match is weak. Size tells how often a clone was seen (once, few, many) or the class of an expanded clone, and some rows leave it out.

TRBV28	NA	TRBJ1-2	NA	CASSLSWGNSNYGYTF	TGTGCCAGCAGTTTATCCTGGGGCAATTCTAACTATGGCTACACCTTC
TRBV2	NA	TRBJ1-5	NA	CASSDRDSNQPQHF	TGTGCCAGCAGTGACAGGGATAGCAATCAGCCCCAGCATTTT
TRBV7-2	TRBD2	TRBJ2-3	few	CASSLTGGEGDTQYF	TGTGCCAGCAGCCTTACCGGCGGGGAGGGAGATACGCAGTATTTT
TRBV11-3	NA	TRBJ2-7	few	CASSQKRKGAYEQYF	TGTGCCAGCAGCCAGAAGCGGAAGGGGGCCTACGAGCAGTACTTC
TRBV27	TRBD1	TRBJ1-2	NA	CASSSYRGVNYGYTF	TGTGCCAGCAGTTCCTACAGGGGGGTCAACTATGGCTACACCTTC
TRBV7-8	TRBD2	TRBJ2-2	NA	CASSFKRERTGELFF	TGTGCCAGCAGCTTTAAGCGGGAGCGAACCGGGGAGCTGTTTTTT
TRBV7-2	NA	TRBJ2-7	few	CASSITYEQYF	TGTGCCAGCAGCATCACCTACGAGCAGTACTTC
TRBV7-9	TRBD2	TRBJ2-1	NA	CASSPQVGGRGGSYNEQFF	TGTGCCAGCAGCCCCCAGGTTGGGGGGCGGGGGGGGTCCTACAATGAGCAGTTCTTC
TRBV19	TRBD1	TRBJ1-2	NA	CASRSGRGRYGYTF	TGTGCCAGTAGATCTGGCAGGGGGAGGTATGGCTACACCTTC
TRBV7-3	NA	TRBJ1-2	NA	CASSLYGGPDGYTF	TGTGCCAGCAGCTTATACGGAGGACCAGATGGCTACACCTTC
TRBV28	NA	TRBJ1-2	NA	CASITGTYGYTF	TGTGCCAGCATTACAGGGACCTATGGCTACACCTTC
TRBV28	NA	TRBJ1-1	NA	CASSFLGQTDTEAFF	TGTGCCAGCAGTTTTCTGGGACAAACGGACACTGAAGCTTTCTTT
TRBV5-6	TRBD1	TRBJ1-4	NA	CASSDTGTGNSTNEKLFF	TGTGCCAGCAGCGATACCGGGACAGGGAATTCAACTAATGAAAAACTGTTTTTT
TRBV10-3	NA	TRBJ1-1	NA	CAISEVGENTEAFF	TGTGCCATCAGTGAGGTAGGGGAGAACACTGAAGCTTTCTTT
TRBV5-6	NA	TRBJ1-2	NA	CASSFPVSNYGYTF	TGTGCCAGCAGCTTTCCAGTTTCTAACTATGGCTACACCTTC
TRBV5-1	NA	TRBJ2-7	NA	CASSLIQGDFREQYF	TGCGCCAGCAGCTTGATTCAAGGGGATTTTCGGGAGCAGTACTTC
TRBV7-2	NA	TRBJ2-5	NA	CASSYRVQETQYF	TGTGCCAGCAGCTACCGGGTCCAAGAGACCCAGTACTTC
TRBV15	TRBD1	TRBJ1-1	few	CATSRDQGAWGEAFF	TGTGCCACCAGCAGAGATCAGGGGGCTTGGGGTGAAGCTTTCTTT
TRBV30	NA	TRBJ1-2	NA	CAWISYRVNYGYTF	TGTGCCTGGATCAGCTACAGGGTGAACTATGGCTACACCTTC
TRBV2	TRBD1	TRBJ2-5	few	CASSRGTGLGETQYF	TGTGCCTCCTCAAGGGGGACAGGCCTCGGGGAGACCCAGTACTTC
TRBV29-1	NA	TRBJ1-2	NA	CSVSSGGGWRSNYGYTF	TGCAGCGTCTCTTCCGGCGGGGGCTGGCGTAGTAACTATGGCTACACCTTC
TRBV6-1	NA	TRBJ1-4	NA	CASSELGRRTNEKLFF	TGTGCCAGCAGTGAACTTGGGAGGCGAACTAATGAAAAACTGTTTTTT
TRBV5-1	NA	TRBJ2-6	few	CASSRDRLTSLSGANVLTF	TGCGCCAGCAGCCGAGACAGGCTAACCTCTCTCTCTGGGGCCAACGTCCTGACTTTC
TRBV9	NA	TRBJ1-2	few	CASSAGQSNYGYTF	TGTGCCAGCAGCGCCGGACAGTCTAACTATGGCTACACCTTC
TRBV30	NA	TRBJ1-2	NA	CAWRVESGLYGYTF	TGTGCCTGGCGGGTCGAGAGCGGACTCTATGGCTACACCTTC
TRBV6-5	TRBD1	TRBJ1-6	few	CASSYTTGDNSPLHF	TGTGCCAGCAGTTACACTACAGGGGATAATTCACCCCTCCACTTT
TRBV2	TRBD1	TRBJ1-1	few	CASSGTGGSKMNTEAFF	TGTGCCAGCAGTGGGACAGGGGGCTCAAAAATGAACACTGAAGCTTTCTTT
TRBV5-8	NA	TRBJ2-1	NA	CASSSQPRDYNEQFF	TGTGCCAGCAGCTCTCAGCCGAGGGACTACAATGAGCAGTTCTTC
TRBV5-1	NA	TRBJ1-1	few	CASSSTNRLTKNTEAFF	TGCGCCAGCAGCTCTACAAACAGGTTAACGAAGAACACTGAAGCTTTCTTT
TRBV7-9	NA	TRBJ1-4	few	CASSLGGKLFF	TGTGCCAGCAGCTTAGGCGGAAAACTGTTTTTT
TRBV5-6	NA	TRBJ2-7	NA	CASSFSNIEQYF	TGTGCCAGCAGCTTTTCGAATATCGAGCAGTACTTC
TRBV4-3	NA	TRBJ2-3	once	CASSQVPSAPTDTQYF	TGCGCCAGCAGCCAAGTGCCCAGTGCCCCCACAGATACGCAGTATTTT
TRBV12-5	TRBD1	TRBJ2-1	NA	CASGPGQGPNEQFF	TGTGCTAGTGGTCCCGGACAGGGTCCCAATGAGCAGTTCTTC
TRBV5-8	NA	TRBJ1-5	NA	CASSPGQSRNQPQHF	TGTGCCAGCAGTCCTGGACAGTCTCGGAATCAGCCCCAGCATTTT
TRBV4-2	TRBD2	TRBJ2-3	NA	CASSRTGTSGGHSTDTQYF	TGTGCCAGCAGCCGAACCGGGACTAGCGGGGGCCATAGCACAGATACGCAGTATTTT
TRBV9	TRBD1	TRBJ1-1	NA	CASSDRGAAEAFF	TGTGCCAGCAGCGACAGGGGGGCCGCTGAAGCTTTCTTT
TRBV7-2	NA	TRBJ1-4	NA	CASSLYLGVDEKLFF	TGTGCCAGCAGCTTATACCTGGGAGTCGATGAAAAACTGTTTTTT
TRBV28	NA	TRBJ2-1	NA	CASSLEGTEQFF	TGTGCCAGCAGCCTGGAGGGTACTGAGCAGTTCTTC
TRBV7-6	NA	TRBJ1-2	once	CASSTPQSGGGYTF	TGTGCCAGCAGCACCCCACAGTCGGGGGGTGGCTACACCTTC
TRBV5-1	NA	TRBJ1-1	few	CASSPWSSSTEAFF	TGCGCCAGCAGCCCATGGAGCAGTAGCACTGAAGCTTTCTTT
TRBV29-1	NA	TRBJ2-7	NA	CSVGTAYEQYF	TGCAGCGTTGGGACAGCCTACGAGCAGTACTTC
TRBV6-5	NA	TRBJ1-4	few	CASSSNSATNEKLFF	TGTGCCAGCAGTTCTAATTCGGCAACTAATGAAAAACTGTTTTTT
TRBV5-1	TRBD2	TRBJ2-5	once	CASSFKRGQETQYF	TGCGCCAGCAGCTTTAAGCGGGGGCAAGAGACCCAGTACTTC
TRBV5-4	TRBD2	TRBJ2-4	NA	CASTPSGGENIQYF	TGTGCCAGCACCCCTAGCGGGGGAGAAAACATTCAGTACTTC
TRBV18	NA	TRBJ1-1	NA	CASSPGFEAFF	TGTGCCAGCTCACCCGGGTTTGAAGCTTTCTTT
TRBV5-4	NA	TRBJ2-4	NA	CASSSQQGSVDIQYF	TGTGCCAGCAGCTCCCAACAGGGATCGGTGGACATTCAGTACTTC
TRBV2	NA	TRBJ2-7	once	CASSPIYEQYF	TGTGCCAGCAGCCCCATTTACGAGCAGTACTTC
TRBV10-2	TRBD2	TRBJ2-7	NA	CASSESSGGVGTYEQYF	TGCGCCAGCAGTGAATCTAGCGGGGGCGTAGGGACTTACGAGCAGTACTTC
TRBV30	TRBD2	TRBJ2-2	once	CAWCPSGGNNGELFF	TGTGCCTGGTGCCCTAGCGGGGGTAACAACGGGGAGCTGTTTTTT
TRBV5-1	NA	TRBJ2-7	NA	CASSLVPGDIYEQYF	TGCGCCAGCAGCTTGGTTCCGGGAGATATCTACGAGCAGTACTTC
TRBV29-1	NA	TRBJ1-4	once	CSVNIATNEKLFF	TGCAGCGTTAATATTGCAACTAATGAAAAACTGTTTTTT
TRBV7-9	NA	TRBJ1-1	NA	CASSLGAGVGTEAFF	TGTGCCAGCAGCTTAGGGGCGGGGGTGGGCACTGAAGCTTTCTTT
TRBV5-6	TRBD2	TRBJ2-2	NA	CASSLFSGANTGELFF	TGTGCCAGCAGCTTGTTTAGCGGGGCGAACACCGGGGAGCTGTTTTTT
TRBV11-3	NA	TRBJ1-3	few	CASSLWTASGNTIYF	TGTGCCAGCAGCTTATGGACAGCTTCTGGAAACACCATATATTTT
TRBV5-4	TRBD1	TRBJ1-2	once	CASSLEGGIPTGVTDGYTF	TGTGCCAGCAGCTTGGAGGGTGGGATACCGACAGGGGTTACAGATGGCTACACCTTC
TRBV6-4	NA	TRBJ1-1	NA	CASSDSQVPVPAGTEAFF	TGTGCCAGCAGTGACTCGCAGGTCCCGGTGCCGGCGGGCACTGAAGCTTTCTTT
TRBV6-4	NA	TRBJ1-5	NA	CASSVDSLSGPQHF	TGTGCCAGCAGTGTGGACAGCCTATCGGGGCCCCAGCATTTT
TRBV27	NA	TRBJ2-3	NA	CASSFWPRGLSTDTQYF	TGTGCCAGCAGTTTTTGGCCGCGGGGGCTGAGCACAGATACGCAGTATTTT